This T cell receptor (beta chain) was recorded in a study of STAT3 mutations in large granular lymphocyte leukemia. Turning to the study itself: More than half of T-LGLL patients received immunosuppressive therapy. Study findings and constraints: No sample exists from the first appearance of each clone. Some patients had dominant TCR clones larger than their STAT3 mutant burden. In T-cell large granular lymphocyte leukemia, about half of patients showed multiple immunodominant subclonotypes.

With 10 bases clipped from V and 1 base from J, the junction kept 3 bases outside the gene matches. Per the germline V gene, CDR1 is MNHNS and CDR2 is SASEGT. The CDR3 has 12 amino acids. Each sample's TCRbeta library yielded on average about 40,773 productive templates. Clones were sequenced by immunoSEQ multiplex PCR, and TCRdb holds only the in-frame ones, with some missing. Of several thousand clones in the sample, roughly a third were seen once. Remarks on this clone: The antigen is undetermined.

The TCR originated in a woman between 40 and 55 years old with T-cell large granular lymphocyte leukemia. Some clones in this sample may be carry-over from other donors' samples. The chain combines TRBV6-1 with TRBJ2-5; 7 bases fit TRBD2. Material: peripheral blood mononuclear cells. The CDR3 DNA reads as TGTGCCATAGGGAGGGTCCAAGAGACCCAGTACTTC. Translated, it gives CAIGRVQETQYF.